This TCR beta chain was sequenced for a study of cytomegalovirus exposure and HLA in healthy donors. Study-wide results and limits: Among the CMV-associated chains, a few were confirmed in vitro as specific for CMV antigens. The authors later found TCR association rates varying by HLA locus, with DRB1 most and HLA-C fewest.

Trimming stripped 5 bases from V and 1 base from J, with 13 bases between. The germline CDR1 and CDR2 sequences are GTSNPN and SVGIG (reference sequence). This CDR3 contains 14 residues. Use of 60 Vbeta and 13 Jbeta primers characterized the PCR. Sequenced by immunoSEQ multiplex PCR; TCRdb stores in-frame clones only, minus some. The table lists under 200,000 clones, roughly 77% of them singletons, with 3.5% to 4.5% in the top ten. For this clone: Antigen specificity is unknown.

This sequence originates from a man under 40 in good health and CMV-seropositive. V is TRBV30 and J is TRBJ2-3; tentatively, D is TRBD2 (5 bases). Sequencing used PBMCs. The CDR3 loop is CAWEGLLGTDTQYF. The CDR3, as DNA: TGTGCCTGGGAAGGACTTCTAGGCACAGATACGCAGTATTTT.